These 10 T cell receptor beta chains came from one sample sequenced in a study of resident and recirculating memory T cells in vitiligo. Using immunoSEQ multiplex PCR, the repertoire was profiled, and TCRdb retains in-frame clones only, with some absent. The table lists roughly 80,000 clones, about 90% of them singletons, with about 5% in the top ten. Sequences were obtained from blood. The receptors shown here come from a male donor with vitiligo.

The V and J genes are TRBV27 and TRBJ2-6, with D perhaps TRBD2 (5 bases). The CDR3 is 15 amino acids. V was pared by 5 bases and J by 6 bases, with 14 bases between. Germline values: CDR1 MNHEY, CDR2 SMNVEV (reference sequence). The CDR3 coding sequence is TGTGCCAGCAGTCTAACCGGGAACCCGGCCAACGTCCTGACTTTC. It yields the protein CASSLTGNPANVLTF.

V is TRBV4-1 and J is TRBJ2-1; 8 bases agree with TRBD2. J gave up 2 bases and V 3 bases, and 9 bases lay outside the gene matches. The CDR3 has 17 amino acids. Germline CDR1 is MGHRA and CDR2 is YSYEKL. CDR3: CASSQPAGGPTYNEQFF. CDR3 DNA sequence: TGCGCCAGCAGCCAGCCCGCGGGGGGACCTACCTACAATGAGCAGTTCTTC.

The CDR3 reads CASSLNTQRGETQYF. The CDR3 nucleotides read TGCGCCAGCAGCTTGAACACCCAGAGGGGGGAGACCCAGTACTTC. The chain is built from TRBV5-1 and TRBJ2-5; a weak D match, TRBD1 (6 bases). The V gene lost 1 base and the J gene lost 5 bases, with 15 bases spanning the gap. Germline V CDR1 and CDR2: SGHRS, YFSETQ. This CDR3 has 15 residues.

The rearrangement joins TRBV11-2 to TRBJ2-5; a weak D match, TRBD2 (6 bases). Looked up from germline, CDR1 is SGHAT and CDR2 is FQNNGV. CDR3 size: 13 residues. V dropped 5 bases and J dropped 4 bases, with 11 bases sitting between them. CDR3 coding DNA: TGTGCCAGCAGCAGATCCGGGGGAGAGACCCAGTACTTC. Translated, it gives CASSRSGGETQYF.

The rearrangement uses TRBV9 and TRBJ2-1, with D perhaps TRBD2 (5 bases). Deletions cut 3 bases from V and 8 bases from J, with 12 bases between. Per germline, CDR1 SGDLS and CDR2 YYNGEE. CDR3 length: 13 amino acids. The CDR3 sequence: CASSGWERDEQFF. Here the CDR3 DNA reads TGTGCCAGCAGCGGGTGGGAGAGGGATGAGCAGTTCTTC.

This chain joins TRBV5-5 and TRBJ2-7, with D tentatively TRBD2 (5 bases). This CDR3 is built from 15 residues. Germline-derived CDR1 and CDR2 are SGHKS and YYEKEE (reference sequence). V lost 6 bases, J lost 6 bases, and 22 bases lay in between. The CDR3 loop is CASIERAGGRREQYF. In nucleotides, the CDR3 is TGTGCCAGCATTGAAAGGGCTGGCGGGCGCCGCGAGCAGTACTTC.

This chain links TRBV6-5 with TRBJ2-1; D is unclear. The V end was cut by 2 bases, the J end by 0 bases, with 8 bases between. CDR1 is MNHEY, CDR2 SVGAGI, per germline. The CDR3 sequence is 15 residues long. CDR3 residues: CASSYTYSSYNEQFF. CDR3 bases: TGTGCCAGCAGTTACACATACAGCTCCTACAATGAGCAGTTCTTC.

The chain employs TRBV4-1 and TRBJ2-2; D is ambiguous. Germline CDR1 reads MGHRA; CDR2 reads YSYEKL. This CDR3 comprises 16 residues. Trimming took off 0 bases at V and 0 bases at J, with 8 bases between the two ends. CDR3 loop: CASSQDPASNTGELFF. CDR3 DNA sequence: TGCGCCAGCAGCCAAGATCCAGCGTCGAACACCGGGGAGCTGTTTTTT.

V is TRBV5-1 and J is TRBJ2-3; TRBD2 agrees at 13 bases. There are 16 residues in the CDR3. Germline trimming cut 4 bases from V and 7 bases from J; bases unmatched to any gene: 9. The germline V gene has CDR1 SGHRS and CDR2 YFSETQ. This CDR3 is CASSTGTSGTSNTQYF. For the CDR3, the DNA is TGCGCCAGCAGCACCGGGACTAGCGGGACTTCGAATACGCAGTATTTT.

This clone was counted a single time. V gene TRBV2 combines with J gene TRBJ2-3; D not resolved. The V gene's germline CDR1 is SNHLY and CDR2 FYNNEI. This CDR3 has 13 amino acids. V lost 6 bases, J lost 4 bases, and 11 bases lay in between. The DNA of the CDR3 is TGTGCCAGCAGGCCTGACACAGCAGATACGCAGTATTTT. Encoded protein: CASRPDTADTQYF. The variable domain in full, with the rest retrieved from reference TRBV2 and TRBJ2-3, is EPEVTQTPSHQVTQMGQEVILRCVPISNHLYFYWYRQILGQKVEFLVSFYNNEISEKSEIFDDQFSVERPDGSNFTLKIRSTKLEDSAMYFCASRPDTADTQYFGPGTRLTVL.